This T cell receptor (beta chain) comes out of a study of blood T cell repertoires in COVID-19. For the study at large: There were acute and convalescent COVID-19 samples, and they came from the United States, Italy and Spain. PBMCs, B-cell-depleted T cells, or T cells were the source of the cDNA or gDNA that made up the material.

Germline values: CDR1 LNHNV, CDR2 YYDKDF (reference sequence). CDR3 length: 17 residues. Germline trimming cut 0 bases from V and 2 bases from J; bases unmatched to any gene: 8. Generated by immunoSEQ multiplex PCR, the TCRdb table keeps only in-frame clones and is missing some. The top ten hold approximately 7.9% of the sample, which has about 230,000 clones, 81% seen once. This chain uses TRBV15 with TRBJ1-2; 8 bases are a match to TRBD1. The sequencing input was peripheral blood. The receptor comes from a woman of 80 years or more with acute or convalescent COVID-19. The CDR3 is CATSRDTDRGINYGYTF. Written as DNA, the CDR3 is TGTGCCACCAGCAGAGACACCGACAGGGGCATAAACTATGGCTACACCTTC.